This section outlines one TCR beta chain sequence together with its context. What it binds is not known. V was clipped by 10 bases and J by 6 bases; unmatched bases: 7. The CDR3 has 15 amino acids. In germline, CDR1 is ENHRY, CDR2 SYGVKD. TCRdb keeps only in-frame clones here, not all; method: immunoSEQ multiplex PCR. The table includes 55,000 to 80,000 clones, roughly 87% detected once. The sample comes from a study of OX40 agonist ivuxolimab in advanced cancers. Study-level information: Patients enrolled in dose escalation were diagnosed with hepatocellular carcinoma, melanoma, renal cell or head and neck cancer. It was permissible to have had prior anti-PD-1, anti-PD-L1 or anti-CTLA-4 therapy, and around 40% had some. Three patients, one with hepatocellular carcinoma and two with cutaneous melanoma, achieved partial responses. Whole-study findings and limits: Both CD4+ and CD8+ T cell populations in blood had undergone clonal expansion by week 6 at 0.1 to 3.0 mg/kg.

This material consisted of CD4+ or CD8+ T cells sorted from blood, taken in a trial of the OX40 agonist ivuxolimab. The genes are TRBV10-3 and TRBJ2-2; 14 bases line up with TRBD2. The receptor was isolated from an adult with an advanced solid tumor such as melanoma, head and neck, liver or kidney cancer. The CDR3 DNA reads as TGTGCCACGGGACTAGCGGGAGAGGTAGCCGGGGAGCTGTTTTTT. This translates into CATGLAGEVAGELFF.